Presented here are 11 T cell receptor beta chains from one specimen sequenced in a study of OX40 agonist ivuxolimab in advanced cancers. This table comes from immunoSEQ multiplex PCR, and its TCRdb copy is limited to in-frame clones, with some not included. The table lists 28,000 or so clones, 80% to 90% of them singletons, with 38% in the top ten. Sequencing was performed on CD4+ or CD8+ T cells sorted from blood, taken in a trial of the OX40 agonist ivuxolimab. These receptor sequences come from an adult with an advanced solid tumor such as melanoma, head and neck, liver or kidney cancer.

This clone was seen once. The gene calls are TRBV10-3 and TRBJ2-1, with D tentatively TRBD1 or TRBD2 (8 bases each). CDR1 ENHRY and CDR2 SYGVKD come from the germline V gene. V was shortened by 4 bases and J by 4 bases, with 23 bases between the two germline ends. The CDR3 has 18 amino acids. The CDR3 DNA reads TGTGCCATCAGTGTGGACAGGGAGGAACTAGCGGTGTACAATGAGCAGTTCTTC. Protein product: CAISVDREELAVYNEQFF.

The chain recombines TRBV28 with TRBJ2-5, with D possibly matching TRBD2 (6 bases). This CDR3 contains 17 residues. CDR1 and CDR2 from the germline V gene are MDHEN and SYDVKM. Trimming shortened V by 3 bases and J by 2 bases, and 19 bases separated the two germline ends. The CDR3 here is CASSLDIPTGEQETQYF. Here the CDR3 DNA reads TGTGCCAGCAGTTTGGACATACCGACGGGGGAGCAAGAGACCCAGTACTTC.

The chain couples TRBV6-1 to TRBJ1-1; weak D call: TRBD1 (5 bases). The CDR3 length is 14 residues. Germline V gene lookup returns CDR1 MNHNS and CDR2 SASEGT. Between the trimmed V and J ends, which lost 6 bases and 0 bases, there was a span of 11 bases. As DNA, the CDR3 is TGTGCCAGCAGGATGGGGCCGATGAACACTGAAGCTTTCTTT. As protein: CASRMGPMNTEAFF.

The V call is TRBV6-1, the J call TRBJ2-7; a weak D match, TRBD1 (6 bases). V lost 6 bases, J lost 6 bases, and 18 bases lay in between. Germline CDR1 MNHNS, CDR2 SASEGT. The CDR3 length is 14 residues. The CDR3 DNA reads TGTGCCAGCAGCGCAAGGACAGAAAATAGCGAGCAGTACTTC. Translation gives CASSARTENSEQYF.

This rearrangement joins TRBV28 to TRBJ2-7; 7 bases match TRBD1. This CDR3 contains 16 residues. V dropped 6 bases and J dropped 2; count of bases not matched to a gene: 13. CDR1 and CDR2 (germline): MDHEN, SYDVKM. The CDR3 DNA follows: TGTGCCAGCAGCACCATCGGACAGGTCAAACCCTACGAGCAGTACTTC. This gives the protein CASSTIGQVKPYEQYF.

The genes are TRBV27 and TRBJ2-1; no definite D call. Trimming took off 3 bases at V and 6 bases at J, with 6 bases between the two ends. In germline, CDR1 is MNHEY, CDR2 SMNVEV (reference sequence). CDR3 length equals 12 residues. The CDR3 DNA reads TGTGCCAGCAGTTTCGGGTCCAATGAGCAGTTCTTC. Encoded protein: CASSFGSNEQFF.

The chain couples TRBV5-1 to TRBJ2-7; D might be TRBD1 (5 bases). The CDR3 spans 13 residues. Germline V CDR1 and CDR2: SGHRS, YFSETQ. V was clipped by 4 bases and J by 4 bases, with 12 bases between them. CDR3 sequence (DNA): TGCGCCAGCAGCCTCAGGGCTAGATACGAGCAGTACTTC. Translation gives CASSLRARYEQYF.

This clone showed up just a few times. The chain links TRBV7-9 to TRBJ2-3; D not certain. This CDR3 spans 15 amino acids. V was shortened by 5 bases and J by 3 bases, with 15 bases between the two germline ends. Germline V gene sequence: CDR1 SEHNR, CDR2 FQNEAQ (reference sequence). DNA of the CDR3: TGTGCCAGCAGCGCGGCCTACAGATTTACAGATACGCAGTATTTT. Translated, it gives CASSAAYRFTDTQYF.

Points on this clone: One end of the junction fails to match germline, which may point to a read error. The chain employs TRBV7-7 and TRBJ2-7, with D maybe TRBD1 (6 bases). CDR1 and CDR2 (germline): SSHAT, FNYEAQ (reference sequence). The CDR3 length is 12 residues. CDR3 region: CASNTQGYEQYF. The DNA of the CDR3 is TGTGCTAGCAATACGCAGGGGTACGAGCAGTACTTC. The whole variable domain, filled in from reference TRBV7-7 and TRBJ2-7, reads GAGVSQSPRYKVTKRGQDVTLRCDPISSHATLYWYQQALGQGPEFLTYFNYEAQPDKSGLPSDRFSAERPEGSISTLTIQRTEQRDSAMYRCASNTQGYEQYFGPGTRLTVT.

This clone is deemed medium-sized. The chain couples TRBV6-1 to TRBJ1-2; D not certain. Germline V lookup: CDR1 MNHNS, CDR2 SASEGT. The CDR3 runs to 10 residues. V dropped 10 bases and J dropped 13 bases, with 16 bases sitting between them. The CDR3 spells CATNTRSGTF. The DNA of the CDR3 is TGTGCCACCAATACAAGATCGGGCACCTTC.

V and J are TRBV7-9 and TRBJ2-7; 7 nucleotides agree with TRBD1. Germline V gene lookup returns CDR1 SEHNR and CDR2 FQNEAQ (reference sequence). Trimming removed 5 bases from V and 2 bases from J; junction bases left unmatched: 6. This CDR3 has 14 residues. The CDR3 DNA follows: TGTGCCAGCAGCCCTCCGGGACAGACCTACGAGCAGTACTTC. Protein sequence: CASSPPGQTYEQYF.